The 10 T cell receptor beta chains below come from one sample, sequenced in a study of T cell repertoires in cytomegalovirus infection. TCRdb fed the reads into MiXCR, producing one record per CDR3 protein. The table records approximately 600,000 distinct CDR3 sequences, 35% to 50% of them present only once. Antigen specificity for these receptors is unknown. Sequencing was performed on cultured PBMCs, taken from culture after CMV antigen stimulation. The source is a human donor in good health (CMV status not recorded). Some clones in this sample may be carry-over from other donors' samples.

In its sample, this clonotype was seen a few times. This chain uses TRBV7-6 with TRBJ1-1, with D unresolved. The ends were cut back, 5 bases at V and 8 bases at J, with 15 bases in the middle. Germline values: CDR1 SGHVS, CDR2 FNYEAQ. CDR3 length: 13 residues. In DNA form, the CDR3 reads TGTGCCAGCAGCCTTAAGCCCCGGGAGGAAGCTTTCTTT. This codes for CASSLKPREEAFF.

This clonotype was recorded a few times. The rearrangement uses TRBV5-1 and TRBJ2-2; no firm D call. The CDR3 extends over 17 amino acids. V was clipped by 1 base and J by 1 base, with 14 bases between them. The germline CDR1 and CDR2 sequences are SGHRS and YFSETQ. This CDR3 is CASSLIYGVRNTGELFF. The CDR3, as DNA: TGCGCCAGCAGCTTGATATATGGCGTTAGGAACACCGGGGAGCTGTTTTTT.

This clonotype was recorded a few times. The J gene is TRBJ2-7, the V gene TRBV4-2; 9 bases line up with TRBD1. V lost 4 bases to trimming and J lost 2 bases; unmatched junction nucleotides: 6. The CDR3 runs 15 residues. Germline CDR1 reads LGHNA; CDR2 reads YNFKEQ. The CDR3 protein is CASSRSGQGPYEQYF. Here the CDR3 DNA reads TGTGCCAGCAGCCGCTCGGGACAGGGACCCTACGAGCAGTACTTC.

This clonotype was observed at least ten times. This chain connects TRBV7-2 to TRBJ1-1; a possible D gene is TRBD1 (5 bases). The CDR3 has 15 residues. The V gene's germline CDR1 is SGHTA and CDR2 FQGNSA. With 6 bases removed from V and 4 bases from J, the gap between germline ends came to 18 bases. CDR3 residues: CASSPTGLGGTEAFF. The CDR3 DNA sequence: TGTGCCAGCAGTCCAACGGGGCTCGGGGGCACTGAAGCTTTCTTT.

The J gene is TRBJ1-3, the V gene TRBV5-1, with a weak D call TRBD1 (5 bases). The CDR3 is made up of 15 amino acids. Trimming took 1 base from V and 1 from J, leaving 9 bases between them. CDR1 is SGHRS, CDR2 YFSETQ, per germline. The CDR3 DNA follows: TGCGCCAGCAGCTTGATCGGGGCTTCTGGAAACACCATATATTTT. It encodes CASSLIGASGNTIYF.

This clonotype was seen more than once but under ten times. The gene calls are TRBV7-2 and TRBJ2-1; tentatively, D is TRBD2 (6 bases). Trimming shortened V by 3 bases and J by 2 bases, and 11 bases separated the two germline ends. Germline values: CDR1 SGHTA, CDR2 FQGNSA. CDR3 size: 15 residues. In DNA, the CDR3 is TGTGCCAGCAGCTTCTGGGAGGCAGCCTACAATGAGCAGTTCTTC. This gives the protein CASSFWEAAYNEQFF. The full variable domain, its missing parts supplied by reference TRBV7-2 and TRBJ2-1, is GAGVSQSPSNKVTEKGKDVELRCDPISGHTALYWYRQSLGQGLEFLIYFQGNSAPDKSGLPSDRFSAERTGGSVSTLTIQRTQQEDSAVYLCASSFWEAAYNEQFFGPGTRLTVL.

This clonotype was picked up a small number of times. This chain joins TRBV12-3 or TRBV12-4 and TRBJ2-7; D not certain. Trimming removed 8 bases at V and 7 bases at J, with 18 bases between. The CDR3 is 13 amino acids. The chain's CDR3 is CASARSTFSEQYF. Here the CDR3 DNA reads TGTGCCAGCGCCAGGTCGACTTTCTCGGAGCAGTACTTC.

J is TRBJ1-2 and V is TRBV6-1, with D perhaps TRBD1 (5 bases). The CDR3 consists of 13 residues. Per germline, CDR1 MNHNS and CDR2 SASEGT. V lost 6 bases and J lost 5, with 13 bases in between. The CDR3 nucleotides read TGTGCCAGCAGGGACGGGGCGAAGTATGGCTACACCTTC. It yields the protein CASRDGAKYGYTF.

The J gene is TRBJ1-1, the V gene TRBV12-5; D remains unclear. V shed 5 bases and J shed 3 bases, with 10 bases lying between them. Germline CDR1 is LGHNT and CDR2 is FRNRAP. CDR3 length equals 13 residues. The CDR3 region has the DNA TGTGCTAGTGGTCCCCCCTGGGACACTGAAGCTTTCTTT. Its protein product is CASGPPWDTEAFF.

In regard to this clonotype: One end of the junction does not line up with germline, which may come from a read error. The chain has TRBV15 and TRBJ2-1; 11 positions agree with TRBD2. This CDR3 is 17 amino acids long. Germline CDR1 reads LNHNV; CDR2 reads YYDKDF (reference sequence). In nucleotides, the CDR3 is TGTGCCACCAGCAGAGATAGCGGGAGGGCGGTCTCACGTCCCGGCGAATTC. Protein: CATSRDSGRAVSRPGEF.